Below are 18 T cell receptor beta chains sequenced from a single sample in a study of T cell responses to AZD1222 COVID-19 vaccine. Some clones are missing from TCRdb's copy, which holds only in-frame ones; the method was immunoSEQ multiplex PCR. Here the sample spans 150,000 or so clones, under 95% being singletons. Sequencing was performed on peripheral blood, taken on day 0 of AZD1222 vaccination. These receptors came from an adult in good health.

This chain links TRBV10-2 with TRBJ2-2; 7 bases are a match to TRBD2. Germline V gene data show CDR1 as WSHSY and CDR2 as SAAADI. This CDR3 has 17 amino acids. The V gene end was trimmed by 0 bases and the J gene end by 5 bases; junction bases not matched to a gene: 9. The CDR3 coding sequence is TGCGCCAGCAGTGAGTCCGGGGGAGGGCCTCGGACCGGGGAGCTGTTTTTT. As protein: CASSESGGGPRTGELFF.

The chain recombines TRBV28 with TRBJ2-5, with D possibly called TRBD1 or TRBD2 (5 bases each). The CDR3 is 15 amino acids. V dropped 4 bases and J dropped 1 base, with 13 bases sitting between them. CDR1 and CDR2 from the germline V gene are MDHEN and SYDVKM. The CDR3 loop is CASSSPGQGQETQYF. The CDR3 DNA reads as TGTGCCAGCAGTTCCCCGGGGCAGGGCCAAGAGACCCAGTACTTC.

The chain uses TRBV11-2 and TRBJ2-5, with D perhaps TRBD1 (5 bases). The V end lost 0 bases, the J end lost 2 bases, and 10 bases lay between the germline ends. The CDR3 totals 15 residues. The V gene's germline CDR1 is SGHAT and CDR2 FQNNGV. In DNA, the CDR3 is TGTGCCAGCAGCTTAGATGGCAGGGCGCAAGAGACCCAGTACTTC. It specifies CASSLDGRAQETQYF.

CDR3 nucleotide sequence: TGTGCCATCAGAGAGACAGGGAAAGGGAACACCGGGGAGCTGTTTTTT. Encoded protein: CAIRETGKGNTGELFF. V is TRBV10-3 and J is TRBJ2-2, with 7 bases fitting TRBD1. CDR1 and CDR2 from the germline V gene are ENHRY and SYGVKD. The trim removed 6 bases at V and 1 base at J, leaving 8 bases unmatched. This CDR3 is 16 amino acids long.

The sample holds a few counts of this clone. V is TRBV2 and J is TRBJ2-2, with D tentatively TRBD2 (5 bases). Germline CDR1 and CDR2: SNHLY and FYNNEI. The CDR3 totals 15 residues. V was cut by 4 bases and J by 2 bases, with 11 bases left in between. The CDR3 spells CASSALGVNTGELFF. The CDR3 bases are TGTGCCAGCAGTGCGTTGGGAGTCAACACCGGGGAGCTGTTTTTT.

For the CDR3, the DNA is TGTGCCAGCACTCCAGAGGCACTTTCGTACGAGCAGTACTTC. Translated, it gives CASTPEALSYEQYF. The rearrangement joins TRBV2 to TRBJ2-7; D gene unclear. Looked up from germline, CDR1 is SNHLY and CDR2 is FYNNEI. The CDR3 loop spans 14 amino acids. Trimming pared 7 bases from V and 4 bases from J, leaving 17 bases between.

J is TRBJ1-4 and V is TRBV9, with D hard to call. There are 13 residues in the CDR3. Trimming left V 2 bases short and J 3 bases short, with 5 bases between. The V gene's germline CDR1 is SGDLS and CDR2 YYNGEE. CDR3 in DNA: TGTGCCAGCAGCGTCTCTCCTAATGAAAAACTGTTTTTT. Protein: CASSVSPNEKLFF.

The chain combines TRBV7-2 with TRBJ1-4; 7 bases match TRBD1. CDR1 is SGHTA and CDR2 is FQGNSA in the germline V gene. The V gene end was trimmed by 5 bases and the J gene end by 4 bases; junction bases not matched to a gene: 7. The CDR3 is 15 amino acids. CDR3 bases: TGTGCCAGCAGCCCGCCGGGACAGCGTAATGAAAAACTGTTTTTT. It specifies CASSPPGQRNEKLFF.

The J gene is TRBJ2-7, the V gene TRBV6-2 or TRBV6-3; D not resolved. Germline V lookup: CDR1 MNHEY, CDR2 SVGEGT. V dropped 0 bases and J dropped 6 bases, with 6 bases sitting between them. This CDR3 spans 12 amino acids. The CDR3 spells CASSYSMTEQYF. Here the CDR3 DNA reads TGTGCCAGCAGTTACTCCATGACCGAGCAGTACTTC.

The V gene is TRBV9, the J gene TRBJ1-3, with D unclear. The V end lost 3 bases, the J end lost 7 bases, and 2 bases lay between the germline ends. CDR1 is SGDLS and CDR2 is YYNGEE in the germline V gene. CDR3 length: 10 amino acids. The CDR3 sequence: CASSGNTIYF. The CDR3 DNA reads TGTGCCAGCAGCGGTAACACCATATATTTT.

The chain uses TRBV11-2 and TRBJ1-5; D is unclear. Trimming pared 5 bases from V and 0 bases from J, leaving 5 bases between. Germline CDR1 and CDR2: SGHAT and FQNNGV. This CDR3 is built from 13 residues. Written as DNA, the CDR3 is TGTGCCAGCAGCCCGGGTAGCAATCAGCCCCAGCATTTT. It is translated as CASSPGSNQPQHF.

The rearrangement joins TRBV9 to TRBJ1-6, with no clear D. There are 12 residues in the CDR3. The V end lost 2 bases, the J end lost 5 bases, and 2 bases lay between the germline ends. Per the germline V gene, CDR1 is SGDLS and CDR2 is YYNGEE. In DNA form, the CDR3 reads TGTGCCAGCAGCGTGAATAATTCACCCCTCCACTTT. Translation: CASSVNNSPLHF.

This clone was counted a few times. The rearrangement uses TRBV25-1 and TRBJ2-2; TRBD2 agrees at 14 bases. Germline-derived CDR1 and CDR2 are MGHDK and SYGVNS. This CDR3 spans 16 amino acids. J gave up 7 bases and V 5 bases, and 6 bases lay outside the gene matches. CDR3 nucleotides: TGTGCCAGCAGTAAGACTAGCGGGAGGGGTGGCGGGGAGCTGTTTTTT. It translates to CASSKTSGRGGGELFF. Full variable domain (missing parts from reference TRBV25-1 and TRBJ2-2): EADIYQTPRYLVIGTGKKITLECSQTMGHDKMYWYQQDPGMELHLIHYSYGVNSTEKGDLSSESTVSRIRTEHFPLTLESARPSHTSQYLCASSKTSGRGGGELFFGEGSRLTVL.

V usage is TRBV12-3 or TRBV12-4 and J usage is TRBJ1-1, with D uncertain. V was cut by 6 bases and J by 1 base, with 9 bases left in between. This CDR3 region has 13 residues. CDR3 sequence reads: CASRFSTNTEAFF. In DNA, the CDR3 is TGTGCCAGCAGGTTCTCGACGAACACTGAAGCTTTCTTT.

The chain carries TRBV9 and TRBJ2-7, with 9 bases fitting TRBD2. Germline-derived CDR1 and CDR2 are SGDLS and YYNGEE. This CDR3 comprises 19 residues. The ends lost 3 bases at V and 4 bases at J; junction bases unmatched: 20. CDR3 amino acids: CASSEGGVAGAPAGYEQYF. In DNA form, the CDR3 reads TGTGCCAGCAGCGAAGGGGGGGTAGCGGGGGCCCCCGCAGGTTACGAGCAGTACTTC.

To note about this clone: One end of the junction does not line up with germline, which may come from a read error. This chain links TRBV11-3 with TRBJ2-6; D remains unclear. Germline CDR1 SGHNT, CDR2 YENEEA. The CDR3 runs to 16 residues. CDR3 DNA sequence: TGTGCCAGCAGCTTAGGCGCTATCTCTGCGGCCAACGTCCTGACTTTC. Protein: CASSLGAISAANVLTF. The whole variable domain, filled in from reference TRBV11-3 and TRBJ2-6, reads EAGVVQSPRYKIIEKKQPVAFWCNPISGHNTLYWYLQNLGQGPELLIRYENEEAVDDSQLPKDRFSAERLKGVDSTLKIQPAELGDSAVYLCASSLGAISAANVLTFGAGSRLTVL.

The chain has TRBV27 and TRBJ1-2; 9 nucleotides agree with TRBD1. The CDR3 length is 16 residues. The junction had 11 bases not matched to a gene; V was cut back by 5 bases and J by 4 bases. The germline V gene has CDR1 MNHEY and CDR2 SMNVEV (reference sequence). CDR3 residues: CASSPQGTGSLYGYTF. For the CDR3, the DNA is TGTGCCAGCAGTCCCCAAGGGACAGGGAGTCTCTATGGCTACACCTTC.

The chain carries TRBV11-3 and TRBJ2-1; either TRBD1 or TRBD2 may supply D (6 bases each). The CDR3 covers 13 residues. Germline CDR1 SGHNT, CDR2 YENEEA. V was pared by 5 bases and J by 9 bases, with 14 bases between. The CDR3 DNA reads as TGTGCCAGCAGCGAGGGGGGAGGACCTGAGCAGTTCTTC. Its translation: CASSEGGGPEQFF. Full variable domain (missing parts from reference TRBV11-3 and TRBJ2-1): EAGVVQSPRYKIIEKKQPVAFWCNPISGHNTLYWYLQNLGQGPELLIRYENEEAVDDSQLPKDRFSAERLKGVDSTLKIQPAELGDSAVYLCASSEGGGPEQFFGPGTRLTVL.